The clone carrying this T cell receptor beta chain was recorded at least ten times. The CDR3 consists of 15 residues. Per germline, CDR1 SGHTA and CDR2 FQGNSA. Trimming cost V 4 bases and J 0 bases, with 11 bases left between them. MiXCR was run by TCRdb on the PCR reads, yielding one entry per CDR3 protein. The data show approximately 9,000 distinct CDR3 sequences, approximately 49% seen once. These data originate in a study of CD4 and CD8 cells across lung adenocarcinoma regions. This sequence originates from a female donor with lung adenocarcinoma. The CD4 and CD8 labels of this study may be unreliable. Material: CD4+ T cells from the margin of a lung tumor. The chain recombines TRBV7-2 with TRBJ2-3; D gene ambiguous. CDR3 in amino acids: CASSSRPDSTDTQYF. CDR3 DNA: TGTGCCAGCAGCTCCAGGCCCGACAGCACAGATACGCAGTATTTT.